This T cell receptor beta chain comes out of a study of blood T cell repertoires in COVID-19. Background on the study: Acute and convalescent COVID-19 samples came from the United States, Italy and Spain. T cells, B-cell-depleted T cells, or PBMCs supplied cDNA or gDNA.

Germline V CDR1 and CDR2: MNHEY, SVGAGI. The CDR3 consists of 12 residues. Trimming left V 11 bases short and J 10 bases short, with 18 bases between. In the study's own analysis: It was from reference gene primer amplification that nucleated cell counts were estimated. The repertoire was sequenced with immunoSEQ multiplex PCR; TCRdb's copy has only in-frame clones and lacks some. Clone size and the V and J calls come from that table; the DNA yielded D and trimming. The sample records 150,000 or so clones, roughly 89% being singletons. Sequencing input: peripheral blood. The receptor was isolated from a woman in her fifties or sixties with acute or convalescent COVID-19. The chain employs TRBV6-5 and TRBJ2-1, with D maybe TRBD2 (6 bases). The CDR3 bases are TGTGCCTACGGAGGGGAATCCCTCGAGCAGTTCTTC. Its protein product is CAYGGESLEQFF.